This TCR beta chain was retrieved from a study of blood T cell repertoires in COVID-19 (dated by TCRdb to between 2020 and 2021). In the study overall: Samples from collaborators originated in the United States, Italy and Spain and spanned both the acute and convalescent phases of COVID-19. Nearly every sample came with metadata listing a de-identified subject ID, COVID-19 status, age in years and sex. The material from the prospective study consisted of cDNA or gDNA derived from T cells, B-cell-depleted T cells, or PBMCs. The samples were drawn from the first 160 participants of the ongoing ImmuneRACE study and from 950 to 1,500 subjects provided by 6 global collaborators. HLA class I and class II types, where available, came from metadata supplied by the sample provider rather than from assay-based typing. Deeply sampled blood TCRbeta repertoires from subjects exposed to, actively infected with, or recovered from COVID-19 were included in the dataset. The repertoires were made available in a free public database intended to serve as a resource for research on the immune response to SARS-CoV-2. Broader findings and caveats from the paper: The quantity of clinical and demographic metadata differed by source and by participant and was supplied without curation.

This clone was recorded once. Its antigen is not yet known. Per-base quality was not reported, and no clone a single base away is much larger than it. Samples from volunteer blood donors who had recovered from COVID-19 were contributed by a second Seattle source. Each collaborating institution followed its own protocols to collect whole blood in K2EDTA tubes. For TCRbeta analysis, collaborators shipped samples as frozen whole blood, isolated PBMCs, or DNA extracted from either of those sample types. The immunoSEQ Assay, a bias-controlled multiplex PCR, was used to amplify TCRbeta CDR3 regions from genomic DNA. In the paper's pipeline: The number of nucleated cells in each sample was estimated by amplification of reference gene primers within the assay. To quantify the absolute abundance of each unique TCRbeta CDR3 rearrangement, sequence reads were collapsed and filtered. For each sample, productive Simpson clonality was calculated as the square root of Simpson's diversity index over productive rearrangements. TCRdb provides this immuneACCESS table in a form limited to in-frame rearrangements. Some clones are lacking; in checked studies, under half of them reflect an unresolved V gene, and why the rest are absent is not known. V, J and clone size were drawn from that table, and D and trimming were deduced from the DNA. This sample holds about 230,000 clones; 84% were observed only once. The ten largest clonotypes hold more than 1.2% of the sample.

Taken from cysteine to phenylalanine, the CDR3 has 15 residues. The only DNA kept is the CDR3, 45 bases in frame from the first base. Relative to germline, V is 3 bases shorter and J is 4 bases shorter, with 12 bases between their ends. From the germline V gene, CDR1 is MDHEN and CDR2 is SYDVKM. Recombination joined TRBV28 with TRBJ2-2; the D segment could be TRBD2, given 5 matching bases. This clonotype was sampled from a woman aged 40 to 50 who had recovered from COVID-19. Sequencing was done on a sample of peripheral blood. The CDR3 sequence is CASSFEPSSTGELFF. The sequence in DNA is TGTGCCAGCAGTTTTGAGCCTAGCAGCACCGGGGAGCTGTTTTTT.